This record looks at one T cell receptor (beta chain) sequence and its context. Its antigen is unidentified. TCRdb redid the calling of the RT-PCR reads with MiXCR, one entry per CDR3 protein. There are 500,000 or so distinct CDR3 sequences in the sample; 15% to 20% occur only once, and roughly 3.1% lies in the top ten. This sample was included in a study of response to subunit inactivated influenza vaccine. Overall study results and limits: With each seasonal influenza vaccination, the authors suggested, few new T cells are recruited.

Germline V CDR1 and CDR2: SGHNT, YENEEA. Trimming left V 3 bases short and J 7 bases short, with 13 bases between. CDR3 size: 14 residues. The sequencing here drew on CD4+ T cells sorted from PBMCs, taken roughly 24 months after vaccination. The sequence came from a man aged 50-75 years who received an inactivated influenza vaccine. The chain uses TRBV11-3 and TRBJ2-1; D remains unclear. CDR3 DNA: TGTGCCAGCAGCTTGAATATAGGATTGAATGAGCAGTTCTTC. Protein sequence: CASSLNIGLNEQFF.